What follows describes a single TCR beta chain. This clonotype was seen many times. The target of this receptor is not known. No base quality values were provided; no much bigger clone lies one nucleotide off. The data are from a study of Graves' ophthalmopathy and Graves' hyperthyroidism (dated by TCRdb to the late 2010s). About the study as a whole: Peripheral blood was collected before any treatment was given, at the time of initial diagnosis. In total, 135 blood samples were TCR-sequenced: 40 to 45 ophthalmopathy, some 75 hyperthyroidism and some 17 hyperthyroidism-to-ophthalmopathy patients. The 100 discovery patients were randomly divided into training and test sets at a 7:3 ratio. Once sampling was done, hyperthyroidism patients were given methimazole at a starting dose of 30 mg daily, while ophthalmopathy patients were given high-dose intravenous methylprednisolone. In roughly 6 hyperthyroidism patients, the T-cell repertoire of thyroid tissue was compared with the T-cell repertoire of blood. The study used TCR beta repertoire signatures to distinguish Graves' ophthalmopathy from Graves' hyperthyroidism and to predict progression to ophthalmopathy. A discovery set of 100 patients (approximately 45 ophthalmopathy, 60 or so stable hyperthyroidism) was enrolled to explore V-J signatures distinguishing ophthalmopathy from hyperthyroidism. The independent validation cohort included around 19 hyperthyroidism patients plus 17 patients who later progressed from hyperthyroidism to ophthalmopathy.

For repertoire sequencing, the TCR beta CDR3 regions were amplified from RNA transcripts. A first-round RT-PCR used HTBI primers with the Qiagen OneStep RT-PCR kit, followed by a second-round multiplex PCR, size selection and purification. Libraries were sequenced paired-end with 100 bp reads on an Illumina HiSeq2000. The authors processed their data as follows. SOAPnuke was used to process the reads, removing any read that contained adapters or uncalled bases, had a mean Phred below 15, or lacked an exact match to the constant primer or identifier. COPE v1.2.5 was used to merge high-quality paired reads. Each unique nucleotide sequence was defined as a clonotype, and clonotypes were aligned to IMGT TRB V, D and J references with MiTCR v1.1. The analysis was limited to V-J combinations with a frequency above 0.0001, which together covered roughly 99% of the repertoires. For each V-J combination, a TCR clonal expansion and chaos score was defined as the ratio of F50 clonal expansion to chaos observed in the TCRdist matrix. Features were reduced by Welch's t-statistics and random forest to approximately 13 V-J combinations, which fed a naive Bayes classifier. Thyroid-blood repertoire similarity was quantified with the Morisita-Horn index. TCRdb's own reprocessing of the public reads used fastp at Q25 and MiXCR and kept productive beta chains. CDR3 protein sequences are deduplicated, and each keeps its most common genes and DNA. TCRdb assigned the V and J calls; the authors' analysis was not used. The sample table holds roughly 500,000 distinct CDR3 sequences, of which around 14% were seen once. Over 8% of the sample is taken by the ten largest.

The CDR3 runs 14 residues from the cysteine to the phenylalanine. The kept DNA is CDR3 alone, 42 bases in frame from the first base. Compared with germline, V lacks 5 bases and J lacks 3 bases; bases without a gene match: 7. CDR1 and CDR2 were assigned from the germline V gene as MNHNS and SASEGT. Patients with ophthalmopathy had moderately to severely active disease, with a Clinical Activity Score of 3 or more, a NOSPECS grade of 4 or more, and a disease duration of less than 3 months. Patients were excluded if they had other autoimmune diseases, uncontrolled infections, pregnancy or lactation. Diagnosis relied on clinical symptoms, serum thyroxine, TRAb, thyroid ultrasound and orbital computed tomography. Using Ficoll-Paque density gradient centrifugation, PBMCs were isolated from about 10 ml of fresh peripheral blood. Total RNA was extracted with Trizol reagent and quality-checked on an Agilent 2100 Bioanalyzer.

Summary of the overall study and its limitations: Sample size was not statistically predetermined, and group allocation was not concealed from the investigators. In validation, the model predicted ophthalmopathy progression with over 60% sensitivity and roughly 78% specificity; some 13 predicted patients were CT-confirmed with GO in a median of around 6.5 months. The 13-signature model separated ophthalmopathy from stable hyperthyroidism with approximately 90% sensitivity and about 81% specificity in cross-validation, and 80%/75% in the test set. Most of the expanded thyroid clonotypes with a frequency above 0.001 were also detected in blood, and it was suggested that the thyroid immune response may be reflected by blood repertoires.

The chain is made from TRBV6-1 and TRBJ2-7, with 7 bases in between that match TRBD1. This sequence was found in a woman between 25 and 40 years old with Graves' ophthalmopathy. Donor details come from another sample of the same person, matched by shared clones. Sample: blood. The nucleotides read TGTGCCAGCAGTCCGGGACAGCAATTCTACGAGCAGTACTTC. The encoded protein is CASSPGQQFYEQYF.